The sequence of this T cell receptor (beta chain) was determined in a study of blood T cell repertoires in COVID-19. Study overall: Whether acute or convalescent, the COVID-19 samples came from the United States, Italy and Spain. In each case, the material was cDNA or gDNA derived from T cells, B-cell-depleted T cells, or PBMCs.

The CDR3 runs to 19 residues. V lost 2 bases and J lost 2; bases outside the gene matches: 11. The germline CDR1 and CDR2 sequences are LGHNA and YNFKEQ. In the source study's methods: By means of reference gene primer amplification, nucleated cell counts were estimated. Here immunoSEQ multiplex PCR was the method, and the copy in TCRdb shows in-frame clones only, minus some. The V and J calls and clone size are taken from that table; D and trimming were inferred from the DNA. The profile covers fewer than 85,000 clones, with just over 85% appearing a single time and about 4.6% taken by the ten largest. On this clone itself: Other DNA sequences within the sample encode an identical CDR3.

The receptor comes from a human donor in a cohort sampled during active COVID-19. V is TRBV4-2 and J is TRBJ2-2; 10 nucleotides agree with TRBD2. The sequencing input was peripheral blood. For the CDR3, the DNA is TGTGCCAGCAGCCAAAGGGGAAGGGAGCGGGGGGGCAACACCGGGGAGCTGTTTTTT. Residues: CASSQRGRERGGNTGELFF.